The clone carrying this T cell receptor (beta chain) was recorded a few times. The CDR3 is made up of 14 amino acids. Between the trimmed V and J ends, which lost 5 bases and 1 base, there was a span of 12 bases. CDR1 SGHVS and CDR2 FNYEAQ come from the germline V gene. These data are taken from a study of STAT5B mutations in CD4+ large granular lymphocyte leukemia. Assay: immunoSEQ multiplex PCR; the TCRdb copy retains only in-frame clones and omits some. The sample shows 31,000 or so clones, more than 65% of them seen only once. The clonotype was recovered from a human donor in good health. The genes are TRBV7-6 and TRBJ2-7, with D possibly being TRBD1 (5 bases). Sequencing input: CD4+ T cells from blood buffy coats. CDR3 DNA sequence: TGTGCCAGCAGCCCCCGGTCAGGGTCCTACGAGCAGTACTTC. Its protein product is CASSPRSGSYEQYF.